The 21 T cell receptor beta chains below were found in one sample sequenced in a study of T cells after yellow fever vaccination. Using its own MiXCR run on the 5' RACE reads, TCRdb lists one record per CDR3 protein. Seen here are fewer than 350,000 distinct CDR3 sequences, 3.5% to 4.5% observed once, and the top ten hold roughly a fifth. Sequences were derived from PBMCs, sampled 15 days after the yellow fever booster vaccination. The receptors come from a man aged 18 to 29 who received the YFV17D yellow fever vaccine.

This clonotype showed up many times. J is TRBJ1-2 and V is TRBV10-3; D uncertain. The CDR3 is 17 amino acids. Germline lookup yields CDR1 ENHRY and CDR2 SYGVKD. Between the trimmed V and J ends, which lost 0 bases and 4 bases, there was a span of 18 bases. In DNA, the CDR3 is TGTGCCATCAGTGAGTCGATTCTTGTAGGTAGTATCTATGGCTACACCTTC. It encodes CAISESILVGSIYGYTF.

This clonotype showed up just a few times. V gene TRBV5-1 combines with J gene TRBJ2-2; D possibly corresponds to TRBD1 (6 bases). CDR3 length equals 17 residues. With 4 bases removed from V and 6 bases from J, the gap between germline ends came to 22 bases. From germline, CDR1 is SGHRS and CDR2 YFSETQ. Written as DNA, the CDR3 is TGCGCCAGCAGCGTATCCGTCCAACAGGGAAGGCCCGGGGAGCTGTTTTTT. Amino acids: CASSVSVQQGRPGELFF.

This clonotype showed up just a few times. J is TRBJ1-2 and V is TRBV20-1; D is unclear. V lost 3 bases, J lost 0 bases, and 17 bases lay in between. The CDR3 spans 16 residues. CDR1 DFQATT and CDR2 SNEGSKA come from the germline V gene (reference sequence). In nucleotides, the CDR3 is TGCAGTGCTAGTACCTCATCGGCCCCCCCTAACTATGGCTACACCTTC. Its translation: CSASTSSAPPNYGYTF.

This clonotype came up many times. The CDR3 nucleotides are TGTGCCAGCAGCTTAGTGTCCGGGAACGAGCAGTACTTC. Protein: CASSLVSGNEQYF. This sequence joins TRBV7-9 and TRBJ2-7; tentative D call: TRBD2 (5 bases). V shed 1 base and J shed 5 bases, with 9 bases lying between them. The CDR3 is 13 amino acids. Germline V CDR1 and CDR2: SEHNR, FQNEAQ (reference sequence).

In this sample, this clonotype turned up many times. V and J are TRBV6-5 and TRBJ2-2; TRBD1 is a possible D gene (6 bases). The V and J ends lost 0 bases and 6 bases respectively, with 8 bases between them. The germline gives CDR1 MNHEY, CDR2 SVGAGI. The length of the CDR3 is 14 residues. The CDR3 DNA sequence: TGTGCCAGCAGTTACTCGGCAGGGGCCGGGGAGCTGTTTTTT. The encoded protein is CASSYSAGAGELFF.

This clonotype was found many times. The chain employs TRBV20-1 and TRBJ2-3, with TRBD2 as a possible D gene (6 bases). From germline, CDR1 is DFQATT and CDR2 SNEGSKA (reference sequence). Trimming took off 3 bases at V and 3 bases at J, with 10 bases between the two ends. This CDR3 comprises 13 residues. CDR3 DNA: TGCAGTGCTAGCGGGGACTCAACAGATACGCAGTATTTT. As protein: CSASGDSTDTQYF.

This clonotype showed up just a few times. This rearrangement joins TRBV7-3 to TRBJ2-7; tentatively, D is TRBD1 (6 bases). The length of the CDR3 is 15 residues. The V gene lost 5 bases and the J gene lost 3 bases, with 17 bases spanning the gap. Germline loops: CDR1 SGHTA, CDR2 FQGTGA. This CDR3 is CASSPGHVGGYEQYF. In nucleotides, the CDR3 is TGTGCCAGCAGCCCGGGACACGTAGGCGGCTACGAGCAGTACTTC.

This sequence joins TRBV18 and TRBJ2-7; D gene uncertain. The CDR3 has 15 residues. From germline, CDR1 is KGHSH and CDR2 LQKENI. V was clipped by 3 bases and J by 2 bases, with 14 bases between them. Here the CDR3 reads CASSPYVSVTYEQYF. The CDR3 nucleotides are TGTGCCAGCTCACCGTACGTATCGGTGACCTACGAGCAGTACTTC. Full variable domain (missing parts from reference TRBV18 and TRBJ2-7): NAGVMQNPRHLVRRRGQEARLRCSPMKGHSHVYWYRQLPEEGLKFMVYLQKENIIDESGMPKERFSAEFPKEGPSILRIQQVVRGDSAAYFCASSPYVSVTYEQYFGPGTRLTVT.

This chain links TRBV6-5 with TRBJ2-1; D may be TRBD1 (6 bases). Trimming left V 6 bases short and J 0 bases short, with 15 bases between. CDR1 and CDR2 (germline): MNHEY, SVGAGI. The CDR3 is 16 amino acids. This chain's CDR3 is CASRTGHQSSYNEQFF. The DNA for the CDR3 is TGTGCCAGCAGGACAGGTCACCAAAGCTCCTACAATGAGCAGTTCTTC.

This clonotype was seen a few times. The chain is built from TRBV18 and TRBJ2-3, with D hard to call. CDR3 size: 13 residues. CDR1 is KGHSH and CDR2 is LQKENI in the germline V gene. V was trimmed by 2 bases and J by 6 bases, leaving 9 bases between them. CDR3 bases: TGTGCCAGCTCACCAACGAGCAGGGATACGCAGTATTTT. It translates to CASSPTSRDTQYF.

This clonotype appeared a few times. The V and J genes are TRBV5-6 and TRBJ1-1; the D gene is possibly TRBD1 (5 bases). The CDR3 loop spans 13 amino acids. Looked up from germline, CDR1 is SGHDT and CDR2 is YYEEEE. V was shortened by 3 bases and J by 4 bases, with 10 bases between the two germline ends. This chain's CDR3 is CASSSGKSTEAFF. The DNA of the CDR3 is TGTGCCAGCAGCTCAGGGAAGTCCACTGAAGCTTTCTTT.

This clonotype was observed at least ten times. This sequence joins TRBV9 and TRBJ2-3; D may correspond to TRBD1 or TRBD2 (5 bases each). The CDR3 covers 16 residues. Germline CDR1 is SGDLS and CDR2 is YYNGEE. V dropped 0 bases and J dropped 2 bases, with 13 bases sitting between them. CDR3 amino acids: CASSVGGTELTDTQYF. CDR3 sequence (DNA): TGTGCCAGCAGCGTAGGAGGGACGGAACTCACAGATACGCAGTATTTT.

The chain uses TRBV6-1 and TRBJ2-2; 7 nucleotides align to TRBD1. CDR1 and CDR2 from the germline V gene are MNHNS and SASEGT. Trimming removed 7 bases from V and 5 bases from J; junction bases left unmatched: 7. The CDR3 loop spans 14 amino acids. The CDR3 sequence: CASKDRSFTGELFF. CDR3 DNA sequence: TGTGCCAGCAAGGACAGGAGCTTTACCGGGGAGCTGTTTTTT.

This clonotype appeared many times. The chain is built from TRBV20-1 and TRBJ1-5, with D hard to call. Trimming stripped 2 bases from V and 6 bases from J, with 20 bases between. Germline-derived CDR1 and CDR2 are DFQATT and SNEGSKA (reference sequence). This CDR3 contains 16 residues. Here the CDR3 reads CSARSAVSVGGQPQHF. The DNA for the CDR3 is TGCAGTGCTAGATCGGCGGTTTCCGTGGGCGGTCAGCCCCAGCATTTT.

This clonotype appeared many times. The V and J genes are TRBV6-4 and TRBJ2-3, with 8 bases fitting TRBD2. This CDR3 spans 14 amino acids. V trimming: 6 bases; J trimming: 0 bases; junction bases outside the gene matches: 2. Germline V CDR1 and CDR2: MRHNA, SNTAGT. Written as DNA, the CDR3 is TGTGCCAGCAGCGGGGGGGCTAGCACAGATACGCAGTATTTT. This translates into CASSGGASTDTQYF.

This sequence joins TRBV7-9 and TRBJ2-1, with TRBD2 as a possible D gene (6 bases). CDR1 is SEHNR, CDR2 FQNEAQ, per germline (reference sequence). The CDR3 length is 14 residues. V lost 5 bases, J lost 8 bases, and 16 bases lay in between. The CDR3: CASSPRGLDDEQFF. CDR3 nucleotides: TGTGCCAGCAGCCCCCGGGGGTTAGACGATGAGCAGTTCTTC.

This clonotype was counted a few times. The J gene is TRBJ2-3, the V gene TRBV7-9, with TRBD2 matching 9 bases. Germline-derived CDR1 and CDR2 are SEHNR and FQNEAQ (reference sequence). V shed 1 base, J shed 4 bases, and the junction held 6 bases outside the gene matches. The length of the CDR3 is 16 residues. The DNA for the CDR3 is TGTGCCAGCAGCTTAGACCTAGCGGGGTCCGCAGATACGCAGTATTTT. Translation: CASSLDLAGSADTQYF. Full variable domain (remainder filled in from reference TRBV7-9 and TRBJ2-3): DTGVSQNPRHKITKRGQNVTFRCDPISEHNRLYWYRQTLGQGPEFLTYFQNEAQLEKSRLLSDRFSAERPKGSFSTLEIQRTEQGDSAMYLCASSLDLAGSADTQYFGPGTRLTVL.

This clonotype was seen at least ten times. The chain carries TRBV7-8 and TRBJ1-1, with D unresolved. This CDR3 has 14 residues. Germline CDR1 reads SGHVS; CDR2 reads FQNEAQ. With 5 bases removed from V and 6 bases from J, the gap between germline ends came to 16 bases. CDR3 sequence (DNA): TGTGCCAGCAGCGTGGACGCCGGTGGGGCTGAAGCTTTCTTT. As protein: CASSVDAGGAEAFF.

Many counts were recorded for this clonotype. CDR3 sequence reads: CSVVEDNAEAFF. Written as DNA, the CDR3 is TGCAGCGTTGTGGAAGACAATGCAGAAGCTTTCTTT. The chain uses TRBV29-1 and TRBJ1-1; D remains ambiguous. Germline V gene data show CDR1 as SQVTM and CDR2 as ANQGSEA. This CDR3 has 12 residues. V was cut by 4 bases and J by 8 bases, with 14 bases left in between.

The table lists this clonotype with many counts. The V call is TRBV10-3, the J call TRBJ1-5; no definite D call. The CDR3 length is 13 residues. Germline CDR1 ENHRY, CDR2 SYGVKD. Trimming took off 8 bases at V and 4 bases at J, with 12 bases between the two ends. CDR3 amino acids: CAIRWAENQPQHF. The CDR3 DNA reads as TGTGCCATCCGTTGGGCAGAAAATCAGCCCCAGCATTTT.

There are a few counts of this clonotype. This chain connects TRBV5-6 to TRBJ2-7; weak D call: TRBD2 (5 bases). The germline V and J ends were trimmed by 6 bases and 3 bases, with 19 bases remaining between them. The CDR3 is 15 residues long. Germline V gene sequence: CDR1 SGHDT, CDR2 YYEEEE. The CDR3 loop is CASIYWGDYHYEQYF. Written as DNA, the CDR3 is TGTGCCAGCATTTATTGGGGAGACTATCACTACGAGCAGTACTTC.